This T cell receptor (beta chain) originates from a study of shared clonotypes between healthy human individuals. Produced via immunoSEQ multiplex PCR; TCRdb's table is partial and in-frame only. The table has 2 million to 2.5 million clones, approximately 96% seen once; the top ten hold less than 0.15%. The ends were cut back, 3 bases at V and 2 bases at J, with 11 bases in the middle. The germline V gene has CDR1 LNHNV and CDR2 YYDKDF (reference sequence). This CDR3 spans 15 amino acids. This clone occurred once. The J gene is TRBJ1-5, the V gene TRBV15; possibly TRBD1 for D (5 bases). The TCR originated in a man between 18 and 35 years old in good health. Sequenced: naive CD4+ T cells sorted from blood. Documented subset: CD45RA+ positively selected. CDR3 amino acids: CATSRGGERNQPQHF. CDR3 bases: TGTGCCACCAGCAGGGGGGGGGAGCGCAATCAGCCCCAGCATTTT.